This is a list of T cell receptor beta chains from one sample in a study of blood T cell repertoires in COVID-19. Measured with immunoSEQ multiplex PCR; TCRdb has only the in-frame clones, and not every one. The table includes about 270,000 clones, roughly 90% detected once. The material sequenced was PBMCs or T cells enriched from blood (not recorded which). The receptors originated from a man aged 35 to 55 who had been exposed to COVID-19. The CDR3 runs from the conserved cysteine through the conserved F or W. D genes are given only for firm matches. Clone size is not always given. Where it is, it says once, few, many or a class for expanded clones.

>16|.|TRBJ2-1|.|TRBV1
CTSSQAEQGPYNEQFF
TGCACCAGCAGCCAAGCCGAGCAGGGGCCCTACAATGAGCAGTTCTTC
>14|.|TRBJ1-5|TRBD1|TRBV7-2
CASSLTGGVQPQHF
TGTGCCAGCAGCTTGACAGGGGGCGTTCAGCCCCAGCATTTT
>14|.|TRBJ1-3|.|TRBV28
CASRTTASGNTIYF
TGTGCCAGCAGGACGACAGCCTCTGGAAACACCATATATTTT
>17|.|TRBJ2-1|TRBD2|TRBV3-1/TRBV3-2
CASSRAGTSGVPNEQFF
TGTGCCAGCAGCCGAGCCGGGACTAGCGGGGTTCCCAATGAGCAGTTCTTC
>14|.|TRBJ2-7|.|TRBV6-5
CASSWPPNSYEQYF
TGTGCCAGCAGTTGGCCTCCGAACTCCTACGAGCAGTACTTC
>14|.|TRBJ2-2|TRBD1|TRBV27
CASSLPGGTGELFF
TGTGCCAGCAGTTTACCAGGGGGCACCGGGGAGCTGTTTTTT
>14|.|TRBJ2-1|TRBD1|TRBV11-3
CASSGQGAPNEQFF
TGTGCCAGCAGCGGACAGGGGGCCCCCAATGAGCAGTTCTTC
>16|.|TRBJ2-1|TRBD2|TRBV9
CASSAYLAGAYNEQFF
TGTGCCAGCAGCGCGTATTTAGCGGGTGCCTACAATGAGCAGTTCTTC
>15|.|TRBJ2-1|.|TRBV4-1
CASSQVAGPYNEQFF
TGCGCCAGCAGCCAAGTGGCAGGCCCCTACAATGAGCAGTTCTTC
>17|.|TRBJ2-5|TRBD1|TRBV15
CATSREGTGLGDETQYF
TGTGCCACCAGCAGGGAAGGGACAGGTCTGGGGGATGAGACCCAGTACTTC
>14|.|TRBJ1-2|.|TRBV4-3
CASSQDVQGYGYTF
TGCGCCAGCAGCCAAGATGTCCAGGGCTATGGCTACACCTTC
>15|.|TRBJ2-7|TRBD2|TRBV27
CASSLSASGRYEQYF
TGTGCCAGCAGTTTAAGTGCTAGCGGGAGATACGAGCAGTACTTC
>16|.|TRBJ1-5|.|TRBV27
CASSLYSEGSNQPQHF
TGTGCCAGCAGTTTGTATTCGGAGGGTAGCAATCAGCCCCAGCATTTT
>17|.|TRBJ2-6|TRBD2|TRBV7-6
CASSPRGGARGANVLTF
TGTGCCAGCAGCCCTCGGGGGGGGGCGCGTGGGGCCAACGTCCTGACTTTC
>15|.|TRBJ2-1|TRBD1|TRBV11-3
CASSGPGQGINEQFF
TGTGCCAGCAGCGGACCGGGACAGGGTATCAATGAGCAGTTCTTC
>22|.|TRBJ2-7|.|TRBV21-1
CASSKCNTRRHHSGSADYEQYF
TGTGCCAGCAGCAAATGTAATACTCGGAGACACCATAGCGGGAGTGCTGACTACGAGCAGTACTTC
>17|.|TRBJ1-1|.|TRBV3-1/TRBV3-2
CASSQADRIVLNTEAFF
TGTGCCAGCAGCCAAGCCGACAGAATAGTCCTGAACACTGAAGCTTTCTTT
>16|.|TRBJ2-7|.|TRBV11-3
CASSSYSGQNSYEQYF
TGTGCCAGCAGCTCATACTCCGGACAAAACTCCTACGAGCAGTACTTC
>16|.|TRBJ2-3|TRBD2|TRBV28
CASNRLAGISTDTQYF
TGTGCCAGCAACCGTTTAGCGGGAATTAGCACAGATACGCAGTATTTT
>14|.|TRBJ1-2|.|TRBV4-1
CASSPSWGGHGYTF
TGCGCCAGCAGCCCAAGCTGGGGGGGCCACGGCTACACCTTC
>14|once|TRBJ1-4|.|TRBV7-9
CASSLKDTPVGLFF
TGTGCCAGCAGCTTAAAGGACACCCCGGTCGGACTGTTTTTT
>14|.|TRBJ2-1|TRBD2|TRBV5-1
CASSPGLAANEQFF
TGCGCCAGCAGCCCGGGACTAGCGGCTAATGAGCAGTTCTTC
>15|.|TRBJ2-7|.|TRBV14
CASSQVTVPSYEQYF
TGTGCCAGCAGCCAAGTGACAGTACCTTCCTACGAGCAGTACTTC
>14|.|TRBJ2-3|.|TRBV2
CASRRGQLADTQYF
TGTGCCAGCAGGAGAGGACAGTTGGCAGATACGCAGTATTTT
>14|.|TRBJ2-5|.|TRBV19
CASSTTVDQETQYF
TGTGCCAGTAGTACCACAGTTGACCAAGAGACCCAGTACTTC
>14|once|TRBJ1-2|.|TRBV7-6
CASSSPGGSYGYTF
TGTGCCAGCAGCTCCCCTGGGGGGAGCTATGGCTACACCTTC
>15|.|TRBJ1-3|.|TRBV11-2
CASSLVLQGGNTIYF
TGTGCCAGCAGCTTAGTATTACAGGGTGGAAACACCATATATTTT
>14|.|TRBJ1-1|.|TRBV5-1
CASSLSGPNTEAFF
TGCGCCAGCAGCTTATCAGGGCCGAACACTGAAGCTTTCTTT
>15|.|TRBJ2-3|.|TRBV28
CASRALGVGTDTQYF
TGTGCCAGCCGCGCTCTCGGGGTCGGAACAGATACGCAGTATTTT
>15|.|TRBJ1-2|.|TRBV5-1
CASSLETGRGGGYTF
TGCGCCAGCAGCTTGGAGACAGGTCGCGGGGGAGGCTACACCTTC
>12|.|TRBJ2-7|TRBD1|TRBV27
CASSLSGTGLYF
TGTGCCAGCAGTTTATCGGGGACAGGGCTTTACTTC
>16|.|TRBJ2-3|TRBD2|TRBV3-1/TRBV3-2
CASSQGAGGGTDTQYF
TGTGCCAGCAGCCAAGGAGCGGGAGGAGGTACAGATACGCAGTATTTT
>20|.|TRBJ1-3|.|TRBV3-1/TRBV3-2
CASSHSRGKVGGTSGNTIYF
TGTGCCAGCAGCCACTCTCGGGGGAAGGTTGGGGGTACCTCTGGAAACACCATATATTTT
>18|.|TRBJ1-1|.|TRBV5-3
CARSPPGHRLPMNTEAFF
TGTGCCAGAAGCCCACCGGGACACCGGTTGCCAATGAACACTGAAGCTTTCTTT
>16|.|TRBJ1-5|.|TRBV19
CASSIGGNSRDQPQHF
TGTGCCAGTAGTATTGGTGGGAATTCGCGGGATCAGCCCCAGCATTTT
>17|.|TRBJ2-2|TRBD1|TRBV4-2
CASSQDSQGVGTGELFF
TGTGCCAGCAGCCAAGATTCGCAGGGGGTGGGCACCGGGGAGCTGTTTTTT
>16|once|TRBJ2-3|TRBD2|TRBV3-1/TRBV3-2
CASSQGSSGTGDTQYF
TGTGCCAGCAGCCAAGGTTCTAGCGGGACGGGTGATACGCAGTATTTT
>13|.|TRBJ1-1|.|TRBV29-1
CSVEGRASTEAFF
TGCAGCGTTGAAGGGCGGGCTAGCACTGAAGCTTTCTTT
>15|.|TRBJ2-7|TRBD1|TRBV5-6
CASSSLTGTGGEQYF
TGTGCCAGCAGCTCTTTGACCGGGACAGGGGGCGAGCAGTACTTC
>17|.|TRBJ2-6|TRBD1|TRBV25-1
CASSLPDRDSGANVLTF
TGTGCCAGCAGCCTCCCGGACAGGGACTCTGGGGCCAACGTCCTGACTTTC
>13|.|TRBJ1-1|.|TRBV12-3/TRBV12-4
CASSFAVNTEAFF
TGTGCCAGCAGTTTTGCAGTGAACACTGAAGCTTTCTTT
>12|.|TRBJ1-5|.|TRBV10-3
CAISRGNQPQHF
TGTGCCATCAGTAGGGGAAATCAGCCCCAGCATTTT
>14|once|TRBJ2-1|TRBD2|TRBV30
CAWSGEGRKNEQFF
TGTGCCTGGAGTGGGGAGGGTAGAAAAAATGAGCAGTTCTTC
>12|.|TRBJ1-1|.|TRBV5-4
CASSLAGNEAFF
TGTGCCAGCAGCTTGGCGGGGAATGAAGCTTTCTTT
>13|.|TRBJ2-5|.|TRBV5-4
CASSPEGRETQYF
TGTGCCAGCAGCCCAGAGGGAAGGGAGACCCAGTACTTC
>15|.|TRBJ1-5|.|TRBV18
CASSLNQGLVQPQHF
TGTGCCAGCTCACTTAACCAGGGGTTGGTGCAGCCCCAGCATTTT
>14|.|TRBJ2-7|.|TRBV7-8
CASSLRREWSEQYF
TGTGCCAGCAGCCTAAGACGGGAATGGAGCGAGCAGTACTTC
>18|.|TRBJ2-5|TRBD2|TRBV5-4
CASSLRQLGIAGGSTQYF
TGTGCCAGCAGCCTGAGACAGTTAGGGATAGCGGGAGGGTCGACCCAGTACTTC
>16|.|TRBJ2-3|.|TRBV14
CASSQVASRSTDTQYF
TGTGCCAGCAGCCAAGTAGCTAGCCGTAGCACAGATACGCAGTATTTT
>16|.|TRBJ1-2|.|TRBV5-5
CASSLGGGIVDYGYTF
TGTGCCAGCAGCTTGGGAGGGGGTATTGTCGACTATGGCTACACCTTC
>16|once|TRBJ1-1|TRBD1|TRBV18
CASSPADRGKNTEAFF
TGTGCCAGCTCACCAGCGGACAGGGGGAAGAACACTGAAGCTTTCTTT